A single TCR beta chain is shown here with its context. The CDR3 is made up of 13 amino acids. Between the trimmed V and J ends, which lost 2 bases and 2 bases, there was a span of 7 bases. Per germline, CDR1 MGHRA and CDR2 YSYEKL. This specimen comes from a study of OX40 agonist ivuxolimab in advanced cancers. At baseline, cycle 4 day 1, and cycle 7 day 1, blood was sampled. Only in-frame clones appear in the TCRdb table, and some are missing; sequencing was by immunoSEQ multiplex PCR. Of fewer than 65,000 clones listed, approximately 79% are singletons. The rearrangement joins TRBV4-1 to TRBJ2-7; the D is unclear. Sequencing used CD4+ or CD8+ T cells sorted from blood, obtained in a trial of the OX40 agonist ivuxolimab. This receptor was obtained from an adult with an advanced solid tumor such as melanoma, head and neck, liver or kidney cancer. The CDR3 loop reads CASSQSTAYEQYF. The CDR3 nucleotides read TGCGCCAGCAGCCAAAGCACAGCCTACGAGCAGTACTTC.